This T cell receptor beta chain is from a study of Siglec-9 on CD8 T cells in melanoma. General study points: Siglec-9 reportedly marks and regulates an effector memory CD8+ T-cell subset apparently accumulating in melanoma tumors.

As regards this clone: Its antigen is unidentified.

CDR1 is MNHEY and CDR2 is SMNVEV in the germline V gene (reference sequence). CDR3 size: 13 residues. With 2 bases removed from V and 6 bases from J, the gap between germline ends came to 10 bases. Method: immunoSEQ multiplex PCR; TCRdb's copy keeps in-frame clones and lacks some. The sample has more than 30,000 clones; around 82% are singletons. The source material was Siglec-9- CD8+ T cells sorted from blood. The V and J genes are TRBV27 and TRBJ1-2, with D uncertain. The sequence came from a human donor in good health. The CDR3 DNA reads TGTGCCAGCAGTTTAGTGGGGTCTCATGGCTACACCTTC. Translating it yields CASSLVGSHGYTF.